The TCR beta chain described here comes from a study of CD8 T cells in Susac syndrome. Deletions cut 0 bases from V and 4 bases from J, with 5 bases between. The CDR3 loop spans 13 amino acids. Germline V gene data show CDR1 as MRHNA and CDR2 as SNTAGT. With random hexamers, roughly 0.5 to 1 ug RNA was reverse transcribed. MiXCR, applied by TCRdb to the immunoSEQ multiplex PCR reads, yields one record per CDR3 protein. Among some 96,000 distinct CDR3 sequences listed, 95% were seen once. Sample: CD8+ T cells from PBMCs. This TCR derives from a human donor with Susac syndrome. The chain has TRBV6-4 and TRBJ2-3; the D is unclear. CDR3 in DNA: TGTGCCAGCAGTGACTCAGAATCAGATACGCAGTATTTT. It encodes CASSDSESDTQYF.